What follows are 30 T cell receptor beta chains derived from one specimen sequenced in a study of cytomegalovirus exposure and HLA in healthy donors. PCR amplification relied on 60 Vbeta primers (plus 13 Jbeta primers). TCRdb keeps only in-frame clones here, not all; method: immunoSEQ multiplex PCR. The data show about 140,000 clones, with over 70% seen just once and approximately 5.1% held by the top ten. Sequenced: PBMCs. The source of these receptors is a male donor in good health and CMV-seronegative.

The CDR3 is CASSPGTGLYSGNTIYF. The CDR3 DNA reads as TGTGCCAGCAGTCCTGGGACAGGCCTTTACTCTGGAAACACCATATATTTT. This sequence joins TRBV28 and TRBJ1-3, with 8 bases that match TRBD1. The CDR3 is 17 residues long. The V gene's germline CDR1 is MDHEN and CDR2 SYDVKM. Trimming removed 5 bases from V and 0 bases from J; junction bases left unmatched: 9.

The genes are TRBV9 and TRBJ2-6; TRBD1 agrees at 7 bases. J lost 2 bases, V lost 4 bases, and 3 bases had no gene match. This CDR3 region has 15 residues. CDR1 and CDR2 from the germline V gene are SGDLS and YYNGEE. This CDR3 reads CASSPTGAGANVLTF. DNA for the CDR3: TGTGCCAGCAGCCCAACAGGGGCTGGGGCCAACGTCCTGACTTTC. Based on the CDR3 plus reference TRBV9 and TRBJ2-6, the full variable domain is DSGVTQTPKHLITATGQRVTLRCSPRSGDLSVYWYQQSLDQGLQFLIQYYNGEERAKGNILERFSAQQFPDLHSELNLSSLELGDSALYFCASSPTGAGANVLTFGAGSRLTVL.

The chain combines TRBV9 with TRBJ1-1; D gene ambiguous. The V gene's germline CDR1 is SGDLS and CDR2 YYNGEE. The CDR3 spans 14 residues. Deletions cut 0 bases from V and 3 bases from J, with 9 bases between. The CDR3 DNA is TGTGCCAGCAGCGTAGCTGGGAGGGACACTGAAGCTTTCTTT. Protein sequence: CASSVAGRDTEAFF.

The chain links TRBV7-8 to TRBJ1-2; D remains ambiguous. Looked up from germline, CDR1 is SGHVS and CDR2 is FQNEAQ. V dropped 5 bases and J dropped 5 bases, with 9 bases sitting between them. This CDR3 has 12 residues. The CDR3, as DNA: TGTGCCAGCAGCGACGGGTATTATGGCTACACCTTC. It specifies CASSDGYYGYTF.

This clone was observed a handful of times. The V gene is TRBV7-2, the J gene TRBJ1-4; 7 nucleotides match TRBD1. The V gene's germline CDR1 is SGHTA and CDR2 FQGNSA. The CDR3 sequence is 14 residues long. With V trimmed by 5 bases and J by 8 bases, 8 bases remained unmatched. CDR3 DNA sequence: TGTGCCAGCAGCCCGGGCTTAGGGGGCGAAAAACTGTTTTTT. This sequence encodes CASSPGLGGEKLFF.

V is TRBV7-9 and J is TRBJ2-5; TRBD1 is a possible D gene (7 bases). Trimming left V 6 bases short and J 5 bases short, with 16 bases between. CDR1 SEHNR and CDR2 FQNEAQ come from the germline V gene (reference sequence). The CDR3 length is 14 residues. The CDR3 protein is CASRQTRGGETQYF. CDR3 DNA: TGTGCCAGCAGACAGACTAGAGGGGGCGAGACCCAGTACTTC.

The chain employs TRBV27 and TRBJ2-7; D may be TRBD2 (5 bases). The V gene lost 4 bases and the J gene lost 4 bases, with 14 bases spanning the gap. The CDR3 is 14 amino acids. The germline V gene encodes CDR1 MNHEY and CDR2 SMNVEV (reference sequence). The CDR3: CASSWRPMGYEQYF. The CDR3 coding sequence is TGTGCCAGCAGTTGGAGGCCGATGGGGTACGAGCAGTACTTC.

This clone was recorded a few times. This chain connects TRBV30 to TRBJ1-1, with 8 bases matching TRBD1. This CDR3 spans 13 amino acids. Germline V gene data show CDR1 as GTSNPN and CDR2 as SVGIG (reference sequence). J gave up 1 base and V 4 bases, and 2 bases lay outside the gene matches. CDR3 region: CAWKGTGNTEAFF. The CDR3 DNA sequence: TGTGCCTGGAAGGGGACAGGGAACACTGAAGCTTTCTTT.

The CDR3 DNA is TGTGCCAGCACCTTATACTCCGGGACAGGGAACACCGGGGAGCTGTTTTTT. It yields the protein CASTLYSGTGNTGELFF. The chain carries TRBV5-6 and TRBJ2-2, with 8 bases that match TRBD1. Germline V gene lookup returns CDR1 SGHDT and CDR2 YYEEEE. The CDR3 covers 17 residues. The V and J ends lost 6 bases and 1 base, in that order; junction bases with no gene match: 11.

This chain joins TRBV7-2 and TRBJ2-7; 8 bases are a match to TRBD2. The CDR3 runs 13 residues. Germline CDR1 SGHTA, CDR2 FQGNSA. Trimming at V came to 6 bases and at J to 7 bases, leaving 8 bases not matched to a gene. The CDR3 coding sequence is TGTGCCAGCAGACTAGCGGCCTCGGGGGAGCAGTACTTC. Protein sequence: CASRLAASGEQYF.

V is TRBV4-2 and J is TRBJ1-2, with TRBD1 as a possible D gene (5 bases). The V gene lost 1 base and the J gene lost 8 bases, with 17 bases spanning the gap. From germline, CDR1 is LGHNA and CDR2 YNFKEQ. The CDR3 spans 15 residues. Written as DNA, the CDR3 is TGTGCCAGCAGCCAAGTCGGTTCGGGGGGAAGCGGCTACACCTTC. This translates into CASSQVGSGGSGYTF.

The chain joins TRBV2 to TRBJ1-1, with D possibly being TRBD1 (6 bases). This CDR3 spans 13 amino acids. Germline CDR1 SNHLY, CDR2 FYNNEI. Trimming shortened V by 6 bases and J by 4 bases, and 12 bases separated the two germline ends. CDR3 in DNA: TGTGCCAGCAGCGGGACATTTCTCACTGAAGCTTTCTTT. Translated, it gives CASSGTFLTEAFF.

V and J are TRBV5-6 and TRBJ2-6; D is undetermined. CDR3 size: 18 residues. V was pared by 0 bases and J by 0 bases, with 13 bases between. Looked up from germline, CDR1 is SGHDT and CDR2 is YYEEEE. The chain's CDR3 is CASSLVNYLSSGANVLTF. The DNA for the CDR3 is TGTGCCAGCAGCTTGGTAAATTATCTGAGCTCTGGGGCCAACGTCCTGACTTTC.

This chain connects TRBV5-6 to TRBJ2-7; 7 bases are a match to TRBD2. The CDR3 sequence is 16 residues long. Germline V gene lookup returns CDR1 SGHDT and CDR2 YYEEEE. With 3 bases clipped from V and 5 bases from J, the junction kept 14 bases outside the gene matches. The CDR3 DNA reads TGTGCCAGCAGCTCCAAATTGGACGGGGGGTGGCACGAGCAGTACTTC. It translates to CASSSKLDGGWHEQYF. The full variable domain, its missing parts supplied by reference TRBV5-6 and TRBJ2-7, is DAGVTQSPTHLIKTRGQQVTLRCSPKSGHDTVSWYQQALGQGPQFIFQYYEEEERQRGNFPDRFSGHQFPNYSSELNVNALLLGDSALYLCASSSKLDGGWHEQYFGPGTRLTVT.

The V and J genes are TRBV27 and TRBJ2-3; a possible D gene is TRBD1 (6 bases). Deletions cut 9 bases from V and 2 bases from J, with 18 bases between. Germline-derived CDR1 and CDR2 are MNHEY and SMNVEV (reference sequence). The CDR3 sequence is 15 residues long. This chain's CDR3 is CASRFRGRNTDTQYF. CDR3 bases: TGTGCCAGTCGCTTCAGGGGACGGAACACAGATACGCAGTATTTT.

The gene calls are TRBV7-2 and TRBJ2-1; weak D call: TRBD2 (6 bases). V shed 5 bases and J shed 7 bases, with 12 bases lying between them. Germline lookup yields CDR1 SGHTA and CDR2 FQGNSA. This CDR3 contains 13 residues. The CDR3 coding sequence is TGTGCCAGCAGCCCCGTGGGGAGGAATGAGCAGTTCTTC. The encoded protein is CASSPVGRNEQFF. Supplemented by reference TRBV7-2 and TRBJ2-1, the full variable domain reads GAGVSQSPSNKVTEKGKDVELRCDPISGHTALYWYRQSLGQGLEFLIYFQGNSAPDKSGLPSDRFSAERTGGSVSTLTIQRTQQEDSAVYLCASSPVGRNEQFFGPGTRLTVL.

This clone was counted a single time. As DNA, the CDR3 is TGTGCCAGCAGCTTAAGCGGGTACAATGAGCAGTTCTTC. This gives the protein CASSLSGYNEQFF. The rearrangement joins TRBV7-3 to TRBJ2-1; a weak D match, TRBD2 (5 bases). V lost 1 base to trimming and J lost 4 bases, with 5 bases between them. CDR1 is SGHTA, CDR2 FQGTGA, per germline. There are 13 residues in the CDR3.

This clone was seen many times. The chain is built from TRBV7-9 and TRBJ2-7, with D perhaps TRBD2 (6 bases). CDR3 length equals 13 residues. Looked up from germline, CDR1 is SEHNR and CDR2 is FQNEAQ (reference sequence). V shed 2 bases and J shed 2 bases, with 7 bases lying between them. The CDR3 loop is CASSLSGAYEQYF. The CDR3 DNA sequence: TGTGCCAGCAGCTTATCGGGAGCCTACGAGCAGTACTTC.

The CDR3 spells CASSFRQGGNAFF. The DNA of the CDR3 is TGTGCCAGCAGCTTTCGACAGGGGGGCAACGCTTTCTTT. V and J are TRBV11-2 and TRBJ1-1, with 9 bases lining up with TRBD1. V lost 3 bases and J lost 11; bases outside the gene matches: 7. The CDR3 covers 13 residues. Germline assignment: CDR1 SGHAT and CDR2 FQNNGV.

In DNA form, the CDR3 reads TGTGCCAGCAGCTTCATAGATACGCAGTATTTT. Translating gives CASSFIDTQYF. V and J are TRBV13 and TRBJ2-3; no clear D gene. V lost 3 bases and J lost 5, with 3 bases in between. Germline V gives CDR1 PRHDT, CDR2 FYEKMQ (reference sequence). The CDR3 has 11 amino acids.

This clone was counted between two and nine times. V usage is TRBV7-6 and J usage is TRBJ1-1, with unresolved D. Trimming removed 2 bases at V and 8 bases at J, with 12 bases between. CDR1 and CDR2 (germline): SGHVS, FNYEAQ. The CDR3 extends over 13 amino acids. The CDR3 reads CASSLTAYSEAFF. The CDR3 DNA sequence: TGTGCCAGCAGCTTAACCGCCTACAGCGAAGCTTTCTTT.

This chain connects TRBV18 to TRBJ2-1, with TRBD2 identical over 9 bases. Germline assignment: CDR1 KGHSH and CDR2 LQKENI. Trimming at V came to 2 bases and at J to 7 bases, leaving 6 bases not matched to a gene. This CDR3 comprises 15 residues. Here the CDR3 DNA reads TGTGCCAGCTCACCAGGGATAGCGGGGGCGAATGAGCAGTTCTTC. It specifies CASSPGIAGANEQFF.

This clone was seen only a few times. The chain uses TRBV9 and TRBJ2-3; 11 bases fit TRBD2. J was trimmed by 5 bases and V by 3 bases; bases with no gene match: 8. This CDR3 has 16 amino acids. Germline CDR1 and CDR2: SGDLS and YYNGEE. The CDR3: CASSALAGAGGDTQYF. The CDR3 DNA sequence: TGTGCCAGCAGCGCACTAGCGGGGGCAGGGGGAGATACGCAGTATTTT.

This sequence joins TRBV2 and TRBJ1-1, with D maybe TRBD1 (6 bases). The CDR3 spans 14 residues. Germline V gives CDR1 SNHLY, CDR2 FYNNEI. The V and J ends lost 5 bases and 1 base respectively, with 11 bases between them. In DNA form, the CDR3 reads TGTGCCAGCAGTTCAGGGGTTAGGAACACTGAAGCTTTCTTT. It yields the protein CASSSGVRNTEAFF.

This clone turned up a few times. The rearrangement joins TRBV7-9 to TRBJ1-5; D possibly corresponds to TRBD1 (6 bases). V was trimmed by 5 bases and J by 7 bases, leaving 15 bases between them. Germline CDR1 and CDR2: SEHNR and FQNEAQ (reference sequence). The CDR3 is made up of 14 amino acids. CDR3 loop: CASSPQGTGQPQHF. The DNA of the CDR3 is TGTGCCAGCAGCCCTCAGGGGACGGGCCAGCCCCAGCATTTT.

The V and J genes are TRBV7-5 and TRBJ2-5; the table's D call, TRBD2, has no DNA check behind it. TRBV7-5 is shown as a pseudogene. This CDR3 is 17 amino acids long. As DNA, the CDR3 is TGTGCCAGAAGCTTAGGATGGCGGGGGGGCCGGGAGGAGACCCAGTACTTC. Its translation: CARSLGWRGGREETQYF.

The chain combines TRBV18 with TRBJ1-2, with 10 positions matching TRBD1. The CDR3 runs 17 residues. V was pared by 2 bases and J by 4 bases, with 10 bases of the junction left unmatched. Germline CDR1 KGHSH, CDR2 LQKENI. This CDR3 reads CASSPWPGTGVPYGYTF. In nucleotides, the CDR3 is TGTGCCAGCTCACCATGGCCCGGGACAGGGGTTCCCTATGGCTACACCTTC.

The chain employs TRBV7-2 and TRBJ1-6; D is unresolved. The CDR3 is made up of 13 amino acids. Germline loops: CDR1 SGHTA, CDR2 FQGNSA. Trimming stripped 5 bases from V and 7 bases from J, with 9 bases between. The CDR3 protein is CASSPWANSPLHF. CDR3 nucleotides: TGTGCCAGCAGCCCCTGGGCAAATTCACCCCTCCACTTT.

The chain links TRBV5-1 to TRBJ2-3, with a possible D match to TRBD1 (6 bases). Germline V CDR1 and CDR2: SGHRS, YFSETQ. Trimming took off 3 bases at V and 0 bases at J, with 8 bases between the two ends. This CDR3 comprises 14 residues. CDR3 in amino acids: CASSSGQSTDTQYF. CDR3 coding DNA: TGCGCCAGCAGCTCCGGACAGAGCACAGATACGCAGTATTTT.

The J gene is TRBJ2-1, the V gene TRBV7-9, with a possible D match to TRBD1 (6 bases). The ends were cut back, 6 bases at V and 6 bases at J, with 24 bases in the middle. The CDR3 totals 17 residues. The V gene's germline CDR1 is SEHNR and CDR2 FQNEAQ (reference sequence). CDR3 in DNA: TGTGCCAGCAGTACACTAGGGGGTTACCGACAAGGCAATGAGCAGTTCTTC. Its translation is CASSTLGGYRQGNEQFF.